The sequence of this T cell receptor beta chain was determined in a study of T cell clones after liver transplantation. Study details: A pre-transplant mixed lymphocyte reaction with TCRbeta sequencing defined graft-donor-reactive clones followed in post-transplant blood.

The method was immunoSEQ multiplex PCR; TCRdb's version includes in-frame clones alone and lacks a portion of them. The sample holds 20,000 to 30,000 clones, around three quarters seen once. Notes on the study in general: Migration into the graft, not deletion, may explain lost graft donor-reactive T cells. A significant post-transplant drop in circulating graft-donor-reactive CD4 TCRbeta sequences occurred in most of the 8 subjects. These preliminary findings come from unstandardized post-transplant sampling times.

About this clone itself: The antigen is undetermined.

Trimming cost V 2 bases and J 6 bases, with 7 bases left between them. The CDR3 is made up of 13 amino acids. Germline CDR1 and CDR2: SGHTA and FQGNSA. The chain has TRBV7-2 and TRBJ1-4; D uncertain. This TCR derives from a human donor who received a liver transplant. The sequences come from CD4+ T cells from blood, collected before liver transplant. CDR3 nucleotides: TGTGCCAGCAGCTTATATAGTTATGAAAAACTGTTTTTT. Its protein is CASSLYSYEKLFF. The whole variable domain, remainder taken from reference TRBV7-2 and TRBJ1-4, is GAGVSQSPSNKVTEKGKDVELRCDPISGHTALYWYRQSLGQGLEFLIYFQGNSAPDKSGLPSDRFSAERTGGSVSTLTIQRTQQEDSAVYLCASSLYSYEKLFFGSGTQLSVL.